The next 20 T cell receptor beta chains were all read from a single sample in a study of cytomegalovirus exposure and HLA in healthy donors listed by TCRdb under 2017. The method behind the library was the immunoSEQ multiplex PCR assay. A mixture of 60 forward primers for TCR Vbeta segments and 13 reverse primers for TCR Jbeta segments was used in the multiplex PCR. TCRdb mirrors the immuneACCESS table, restricted to in-frame sequences. Some clones are absent from its copies; in checked studies, under half trace to an unresolved V gene, and the reason for the others is unknown. A total of roughly 69,000 clones appear in this sample, 60% to 85% of them only once. Around 3% of the sample comes from the top ten. The sequencing input was PBMCs. These receptors originate from a man between 18 and 35 years old in good health and CMV-seronegative.

The J gene is TRBJ2-2, the V gene TRBV9; D is possibly TRBD1 (5 bases). Trimming took off 4 bases at V and 4 bases at J, with 11 bases between the two ends. The CDR3 totals 14 residues. The germline V gene has CDR1 SGDLS and CDR2 YYNGEE. CDR3 amino acids: CASSPRQSTGELFF. As DNA, the CDR3 is TGTGCCAGCAGCCCCCGACAGAGCACCGGGGAGCTGTTTTTT.

The genes are TRBV25-1 and TRBJ1-1; the D is unclear. CDR1 and CDR2 from the germline V gene are MGHDK and SYGVNS. This CDR3 has 15 amino acids. V was trimmed by 6 bases and J by 0 bases, leaving 14 bases between them. The CDR3 nucleotides read TGTGCCAGCAGGCCAGCGGGGAGCTTGAACACTGAAGCTTTCTTT. Residues: CASRPAGSLNTEAFF.

This chain links TRBV25-1 with TRBJ2-1; D is perhaps TRBD1 (5 bases). Between the trimmed V and J ends, which lost 1 base and 0 bases, there was a span of 10 bases. Per germline, CDR1 MGHDK and CDR2 SYGVNS. The CDR3 spans 16 residues. The CDR3 DNA sequence: TGTGCCAGCAGTGAATGGGGCCCAAGCTCCTACAATGAGCAGTTCTTC. Protein product: CASSEWGPSSYNEQFF. The full variable domain, its missing parts supplied by reference TRBV25-1 and TRBJ2-1, is EADIYQTPRYLVIGTGKKITLECSQTMGHDKMYWYQQDPGMELHLIHYSYGVNSTEKGDLSSESTVSRIRTEHFPLTLESARPSHTSQYLCASSEWGPSSYNEQFFGPGTRLTVL.

The rearrangement uses TRBV28 and TRBJ2-7, with 7 bases fitting TRBD1. Unmatched junction bases numbered 10, after V lost 3 bases and J lost 2 bases. This CDR3 is 16 amino acids long. Germline V gene sequence: CDR1 MDHEN, CDR2 SYDVKM. CDR3: CASSFRGQRFPYEQYF. DNA for the CDR3: TGTGCCAGCAGTTTCCGGGGACAGCGCTTCCCCTACGAGCAGTACTTC. Full variable domain (missing parts from reference TRBV28 and TRBJ2-7): DVKVTQSSRYLVKRTGEKVFLECVQDMDHENMFWYRQDPGLGLRLIYFSYDVKMKEKGDIPEGYSVSREKKERFSLILESASTNQTSMYLCASSFRGQRFPYEQYFGPGTRLTVT.

The chain links TRBV5-4 to TRBJ2-3; 8 nucleotides agree with TRBD2. The CDR3 runs to 16 residues. With 3 bases clipped from V and 6 bases from J, the junction kept 12 bases outside the gene matches. CDR1 and CDR2 from the germline V gene are SGHNT and YYREEE (reference sequence). The CDR3 protein is CASSSPTGLVRDTQYF. The CDR3 DNA is TGTGCCAGCAGCTCCCCTACGGGACTAGTAAGGGATACGCAGTATTTT.

V and J are TRBV19 and TRBJ2-3; 10 bases are a match to TRBD2. From germline, CDR1 is LNHDA and CDR2 SQIVND (reference sequence). CDR3 length equals 16 residues. The V gene end was trimmed by 4 bases and the J gene end by 8 bases; junction bases not matched to a gene: 12. CDR3 nucleotide sequence: TGTGCCAGTAGTACTCCCCTCCTAGCGGGGGCCCGTACGCAGTATTTT. This codes for CASSTPLLAGARTQYF.

The genes are TRBV5-6 and TRBJ1-1, with 7 bases matching TRBD1. The V and J ends lost 0 bases and 4 bases, in that order; junction bases with no gene match: 6. Germline CDR1 is SGHDT and CDR2 is YYEEEE. This CDR3 has 15 amino acids. As DNA, the CDR3 is TGTGCCAGCAGCTTGGCGGGGGCAGGGGGCACTGAAGCTTTCTTT. Translating gives CASSLAGAGGTEAFF.

The chain uses TRBV19 and TRBJ1-5, with 7 bases matching TRBD1. Germline V gene data show CDR1 as LNHDA and CDR2 as SQIVND (reference sequence). The V gene end was trimmed by 3 bases and the J gene end by 1 base; junction bases not matched to a gene: 0. The CDR3 runs 14 residues. As DNA, the CDR3 is TGTGCCAGTAGTATCAGGGGGAGCAATCAGCCCCAGCATTTT. Protein product: CASSIRGSNQPQHF.

The rearrangement links TRBV5-4 to TRBJ2-7; TRBD2 matches at 7 bases. Germline V lookup: CDR1 SGHNT, CDR2 YYREEE (reference sequence). CDR3 length: 17 amino acids. Losses at the gene ends were 0 bases for V and 2 bases for J; bases not matched to a gene: 11. The CDR3 loop is CASSLGSGAGTPYEQYV. CDR3 coding DNA: TGTGCCAGCAGCTTGGGATCGGGAGCGGGAACCCCCTACGAGCAGTACGTC.

The chain uses TRBV2 and TRBJ1-2; 8 bases map to TRBD1. V lost 3 bases, J lost 4 bases, and 7 bases stayed unmatched. The CDR3 runs 15 residues. Germline V gene sequence: CDR1 SNHLY, CDR2 FYNNEI. The CDR3 DNA sequence: TGTGCCAGCAGTGACCTCGGACAGGGAAGCTATGGCTACACCTTC. Protein product: CASSDLGQGSYGYTF.

The chain has TRBV27 and TRBJ1-1; D call uncertain. Germline CDR1 MNHEY, CDR2 SMNVEV (reference sequence). The CDR3 has 13 amino acids. Trimming stripped 0 bases from V and 6 bases from J, with 8 bases between. CDR3 protein: CASSLSNYAEAFF. The CDR3 DNA is TGTGCCAGCAGTTTATCGAACTACGCTGAAGCTTTCTTT.

The chain has TRBV28 and TRBJ1-2; 7 bases fit TRBD1. After removal of 8 bases from V and 5 bases from J, the junction contained 5 bases not matched to a gene. Per germline, CDR1 MDHEN and CDR2 SYDVKM. The CDR3 totals 12 residues. Here the CDR3 reads CASFTQGYGYTF. DNA for the CDR3: TGTGCCAGCTTTACACAGGGGTATGGCTACACCTTC.

The V and J genes are TRBV5-4 and TRBJ2-7, with TRBD1 identical over 8 bases. The germline CDR1 and CDR2 sequences are SGHNT and YYREEE (reference sequence). The length of the CDR3 is 15 residues. After removal of 4 bases from V and 2 bases from J, the junction contained 8 bases not matched to a gene. The CDR3 DNA follows: TGTGCCAGCAGCCCGGACAGGGTTTTGGCCTACGAGCAGTACTTC. It translates to CASSPDRVLAYEQYF.

The chain employs TRBV10-2 and TRBJ2-7, with 8 bases identical to TRBD2. CDR1 and CDR2 (germline): WSHSY, SAAADI. The ends lost 6 bases at V and 3 bases at J; junction bases unmatched: 13. The CDR3 totals 16 residues. As DNA, the CDR3 is TGCGCCAGCAGCCCCTCGGGGGGGGCTAGCGGCTACGAGCAGTACTTC. Translated: CASSPSGGASGYEQYF.

V is TRBV19 and J is TRBJ2-5; possible D gene TRBD2, 5 bases. Germline V gene sequence: CDR1 LNHDA, CDR2 SQIVND (reference sequence). This CDR3 comprises 15 residues. V was cut by 3 bases and J by 5 bases, with 16 bases left in between. CDR3 bases: TGTGCCAGTAGTATGAGTATGAGGGCTGAGGAGACCCAGTACTTC. Amino acid sequence: CASSMSMRAEETQYF.

This clone was detected once. The gene calls are TRBV9 and TRBJ2-5; 10 bases are shared with TRBD2. Losses at the gene ends were 0 bases for V and 3 bases for J; bases not matched to a gene: 8. The CDR3 length is 17 residues. CDR1 and CDR2 from the germline V gene are SGDLS and YYNGEE. The CDR3 DNA sequence: TGTGCCAGCAGCGTAGTGGGATCCAGCGGGGGGGAAGAGACCCAGTACTTC. Its protein is CASSVVGSSGGEETQYF. The variable domain in full, with the rest retrieved from reference TRBV9 and TRBJ2-5, is DSGVTQTPKHLITATGQRVTLRCSPRSGDLSVYWYQQSLDQGLQFLIQYYNGEERAKGNILERFSAQQFPDLHSELNLSSLELGDSALYFCASSVVGSSGGEETQYFGPGTRLLVL.

The chain recombines TRBV18 with TRBJ2-7, with 9 bases that match TRBD1. The germline CDR1 and CDR2 sequences are KGHSH and LQKENI. The CDR3 extends over 17 amino acids. V gave up 3 bases and J gave up 0 bases; unmatched junction bases: 9. This CDR3 reads CASSPKTGTGYSYEQYV. CDR3 DNA sequence: TGTGCCAGCTCACCTAAGACCGGGACAGGGTACTCCTACGAGCAGTACGTC.

The genes are TRBV27 and TRBJ1-2; 10 bases are a match to TRBD1. The CDR3 spans 15 residues. CDR1 is MNHEY and CDR2 is SMNVEV in the germline V gene (reference sequence). Germline trimming cut 6 bases from V and 2 bases from J; bases unmatched to any gene: 6. The CDR3 bases are TGTGCCAGCAGCCTCTTGACAGGGGGCAACTATGGCTACACCTTC. This codes for CASSLLTGGNYGYTF.

This chain connects TRBV27 to TRBJ1-6; TRBD1 is a possible D gene (6 bases). Trimming removed 2 bases at V and 6 bases at J, with 8 bases between. The germline CDR1 and CDR2 sequences are MNHEY and SMNVEV (reference sequence). The length of the CDR3 is 14 residues. The CDR3 sequence: CASSLIQGNSPLHF. The CDR3 bases are TGTGCCAGCAGTTTAATACAGGGTAATTCACCCCTCCACTTT.

This chain links TRBV2 with TRBJ2-2; possibly TRBD1 for D (6 bases). CDR1 SNHLY and CDR2 FYNNEI come from the germline V gene. V lost 3 bases, J lost 6 bases, and 14 bases lay in between. This CDR3 is built from 15 residues. The CDR3 bases are TGTGCCAGCAGTGAGGCGACAGGTAGCGCCGGGGAGCTGTTTTTT. Its translation is CASSEATGSAGELFF. Combining the CDR3 with reference TRBV2 and TRBJ2-2 gives the whole variable domain EPEVTQTPSHQVTQMGQEVILRCVPISNHLYFYWYRQILGQKVEFLVSFYNNEISEKSEIFDDQFSVERPDGSNFTLKIRSTKLEDSAMYFCASSEATGSAGELFFGEGSRLTVL.